Listed here are 8 T cell receptor beta chains from one sample, sequenced in a study of metastatic and nonmetastatic thyroid tumors. MiXCR re-clonotyped the PCR reads for TCRdb. The table shows about 8,600 clones, with more than 25% occurring only once. All patients were untreated before thyroid surgery. Sequences were obtained from adjacent normal tissue. The receptors were sampled from a female donor with papillary thyroid cancer or a benign thyroid nodule (not recorded which). Some clones in this sample may be carry-over from other donors' samples.

This clone was detected ten times or more. This may stem from a read error, because a much larger clone lies one nucleotide away. The V gene is TRBV6-5, the J gene TRBJ2-7; TRBD1 is a possible D gene (5 bases). V was clipped by 2 bases and J by 0 bases, with 17 bases between them. This CDR3 is 17 amino acids long. The germline V gene encodes CDR1 MNHEY and CDR2 SVGAGI. CDR3 residues: CASSYSSGPLASYEQYF. The DNA for the CDR3 is TGTGCCAGCAGTTACAGCTCAGGGCCCCTCGCCTCCTACGAGCAGTACTTC.

This chain uses TRBV4-1 with TRBJ2-7; D is undetermined. V lost 0 bases and J 3 bases, leaving 12 bases between the germline ends. Germline CDR1 MGHRA, CDR2 YSYEKL. CDR3 length equals 15 residues. CDR3 residues: CASSQDRRLFYEQYF. The CDR3 coding sequence is TGCGCCAGCAGCCAAGATAGGAGACTGTTCTACGAGCAGTACTTC.

By its share, this clone is medium-sized. The gene calls are TRBV28 and TRBJ2-1, with D uncertain. CDR1 is MDHEN, CDR2 SYDVKM, per germline. The CDR3 loop spans 12 amino acids. The ends were cut back, 3 bases at V and 11 bases at J, with 11 bases in the middle. This CDR3 is CASSLGFGQQFF. In DNA, the CDR3 is TGTGCCAGCAGTTTGGGATTCGGGCAGCAGTTCTTC.

The chain uses TRBV11-1 and TRBJ2-7; D is possibly TRBD1 or TRBD2 (5 bases each). There are 16 residues in the CDR3. The ends were cut back, 5 bases at V and 4 bases at J, with 21 bases in the middle. CDR1 and CDR2 (germline): SGHAT, FQDESV (reference sequence). The chain's CDR3 is CASSRSEAGKRYEQYF. The DNA for the CDR3 is TGTGCCAGCAGCCGCTCGGAGGCAGGGAAGAGGTACGAGCAGTACTTC.

This clone was detected a few times. The junction and the germline gene differ at one end; a read error may be behind it. The chain joins TRBV5-1 to TRBJ2-6; D not certain. CDR3 length equals 8 residues. Germline V gives CDR1 SGHRS, CDR2 YFSETQ. The CDR3 here is CASSLGFF. Here the CDR3 DNA reads TGCGCCAGCAGCTTGGGTTTTTTC.

J is TRBJ2-2 and V is TRBV27; weak D call: TRBD2 (5 bases). This CDR3 comprises 15 residues. Germline CDR1 is MNHEY and CDR2 is SMNVEV (reference sequence). V lost 3 bases and J 5 bases, leaving 13 bases between the germline ends. The DNA of the CDR3 is TGTGCCAGCAGTTTTGAGGGTTTGGTTACCGGGGAGCTGTTTTTT. It yields the protein CASSFEGLVTGELFF.

The genes are TRBV28 and TRBJ2-5; D gene unclear. The CDR3 extends over 11 amino acids. Germline CDR1 MDHEN, CDR2 SYDVKM. Trimming took off 10 bases at V and 1 base at J, with 7 bases between the two ends. In DNA form, the CDR3 reads TGTGCCACACAGCTCCAAGAGACCCAGTACTTC. Translating it yields CATQLQETQYF.

Worth noting for this clone: Compared with germline, one end of the junction differs, possibly owing to a read error. The chain uses TRBV6-1 and TRBJ1-2; no definite D call. The CDR3 is 14 residues long. The germline CDR1 and CDR2 sequences are MNHNS and SASEGT. The CDR3 sequence: CASMIPETNYGYNF. The CDR3 region has the DNA TGTGCCAGCATGATTCCAGAAACTAACTATGGCTACAACTTC.